The 19 T cell receptor beta chains in this list originate from one sample, sequenced in a study of identical twins. A single record per CDR3 protein comes from TCRdb applying MiXCR to the 5' RACE reads. The data show just over 500,000 distinct CDR3 sequences, with roughly a fifth seen just once and around 0.91% held by the top ten. The sample was also reused in another study, on T cells expressing NK-cell markers.

Sequenced sample: CD4+ T cells sorted from blood. These receptors were obtained from a woman aged 18-30 years in good health.

The chain couples TRBV7-2 to TRBJ2-7; D is unresolved. CDR3 length equals 14 residues. In germline, CDR1 is SGHTA, CDR2 FQGNSA. V was shortened by 1 base and J by 0 bases, with 7 bases between the two germline ends. Written as DNA, the CDR3 is TGTGCCAGCAGCTTAGGCAGGCTCTCCTACGAGCAGTACTTC. It is translated as CASSLGRLSYEQYF.

The chain couples TRBV6-1 to TRBJ2-7; tentative D call: TRBD2 (6 bases). Trimming pared 0 bases from V and 0 bases from J, leaving 6 bases between. CDR3 length: 14 residues. Germline assignment: CDR1 MNHNS and CDR2 SASEGT. The CDR3 reads CASSEAGSSYEQYF. DNA of the CDR3: TGTGCCAGCAGTGAAGCCGGGAGCTCCTACGAGCAGTACTTC.

The V call is TRBV6-1, the J call TRBJ2-1, with D perhaps TRBD1 (6 bases). This CDR3 is 16 amino acids long. Germline V CDR1 and CDR2: MNHNS, SASEGT. Trimming took 6 bases from V and 0 from J, leaving 15 bases between them. DNA of the CDR3: TGTGCCAGCAGATCCCAGACAGGCGTCTCCTACAATGAGCAGTTCTTC. Its translation is CASRSQTGVSYNEQFF.

The J gene is TRBJ2-1, the V gene TRBV12-3 or TRBV12-4, with TRBD2 matching over 9 bases. V trimming: 5 bases; J trimming: 2 bases; junction bases outside the gene matches: 16. The CDR3 has 19 residues. The CDR3 nucleotides read TGTGCCAGCAGTAGGGTGGGCGGATTAGCGGGAGCTACCTACAATGAGCAGTTCTTC. Amino acid sequence: CASSRVGGLAGATYNEQFF.

This clonotype occurred a few times. This chain uses TRBV27 with TRBJ2-7; D unclear. Trimming cost V 4 bases and J 3 bases, with 10 bases left between them. In germline, CDR1 is MNHEY, CDR2 SMNVEV (reference sequence). This CDR3 is built from 13 residues. CDR3 in amino acids: CASSSVILYEQYF. The CDR3 nucleotides read TGTGCCAGCAGTTCCGTAATTCTCTACGAGCAGTACTTC.

This clonotype has just a few counts. This chain connects TRBV27 to TRBJ2-5; no firm D call. V shed 5 bases and J shed 6 bases, with 13 bases lying between them. Germline CDR1 MNHEY, CDR2 SMNVEV (reference sequence). The CDR3 has 13 residues. CDR3 residues: CASSPGSKKTQYF. CDR3 coding DNA: TGTGCCAGCAGTCCCGGGTCAAAGAAGACCCAGTACTTC.

Only a few counts were recorded for this clonotype. V gene TRBV6-2 or TRBV6-3 combines with J gene TRBJ1-5; D is perhaps TRBD1 (6 bases). Germline V lookup: CDR1 MNHEY, CDR2 SVGEGT. Trimming cost V 7 bases and J 5 bases, with 12 bases left between them. The CDR3 is made up of 13 amino acids. Here the CDR3 DNA reads TGTGCCAGCACCTCGGACAGCTATCAGCCCCAGCATTTT. Its protein product is CASTSDSYQPQHF.

In this sample, this clonotype turned up many times. The chain joins TRBV12-3 or TRBV12-4 to TRBJ1-2; possibly TRBD1 for D (5 bases). Between the trimmed V and J ends, which lost 6 bases and 2 bases, there was a span of 10 bases. This CDR3 is built from 13 residues. CDR3 region: CASSWTQNYGYTF. The CDR3 DNA is TGTGCCAGCAGCTGGACACAGAACTATGGCTACACCTTC.

The gene calls are TRBV2 and TRBJ2-5; D not resolved. Germline V gene sequence: CDR1 SNHLY, CDR2 FYNNEI. V was shortened by 4 bases and J by 4 bases, with 10 bases between the two germline ends. The CDR3 has 13 residues. The CDR3: CASSVGKGETQYF. DNA for the CDR3: TGTGCCAGCAGTGTGGGGAAGGGAGAGACCCAGTACTTC.

This clonotype was recorded a few times. This rearrangement joins TRBV30 to TRBJ2-1; no clear D. The CDR3 loop spans 11 amino acids. Germline CDR1 reads GTSNPN; CDR2 reads SVGIG (reference sequence). The V end was cut by 1 base, the J end by 7 bases, with 5 bases between. The CDR3 reads CAWSAMNEQFF. The DNA for the CDR3 is TGTGCCTGGAGTGCTATGAATGAGCAGTTCTTC.

This clonotype came up many times. The gene calls are TRBV29-1 and TRBJ2-5; 7 positions agree with TRBD1. Germline CDR1 SQVTM, CDR2 ANQGSEA. The ends lost 4 bases at V and 1 base at J; junction bases unmatched: 3. The CDR3 is 13 residues long. The DNA for the CDR3 is TGCAGCGTTGGGGGACAGATCCAAGAGACCCAGTACTTC. It encodes CSVGGQIQETQYF.

The V call is TRBV2, the J call TRBJ1-1, with a weak D call TRBD1 (5 bases). Trimming took off 5 bases at V and 4 bases at J, with 11 bases between the two ends. Germline CDR1 and CDR2: SNHLY and FYNNEI. The CDR3 spans 13 residues. The CDR3 nucleotides read TGTGCCAGCAGTCCAGTGGGGGGCACTGAAGCTTTCTTT. Amino acid sequence: CASSPVGGTEAFF.

A few counts support this clonotype. In DNA, the CDR3 is TGTGCCAGCAGTGATAGGACAACCGGTCCGCTGCAGTACTTC. As protein: CASSDRTTGPLQYF. This chain uses TRBV6-1 with TRBJ2-7, with D perhaps matching TRBD1 (5 bases). V was pared by 3 bases and J by 9 bases, with 18 bases between. CDR3 length equals 14 residues. CDR1 is MNHNS, CDR2 SASEGT, per germline.

The chain has TRBV7-8 and TRBJ2-2; tentative D call: TRBD1 (5 bases). Germline V CDR1 and CDR2: SGHVS, FQNEAQ. Trimming stripped 8 bases from V and 4 bases from J, with 11 bases between. The CDR3 extends over 13 amino acids. The CDR3 sequence is CASRTIFTGELFF. CDR3 sequence (DNA): TGTGCCAGCCGGACAATTTTCACCGGGGAGCTGTTTTTT.

This clonotype occurred many times. The genes are TRBV29-1 and TRBJ2-1, with 11 bases that match TRBD2. Germline loops: CDR1 SQVTM, CDR2 ANQGSEA. The trim removed 6 bases at V and 4 bases at J, leaving 5 bases unmatched. This CDR3 is built from 14 residues. The CDR3 bases are TGCAGCGTCCAGGGGACTAGCGGTTACAATGAGCAGTTCTTC. It codes for CSVQGTSGYNEQFF.

This sequence joins TRBV4-3 and TRBJ2-5; D is uncertain. The germline V and J ends were trimmed by 4 bases and 4 bases, with 13 bases remaining between them. The CDR3 is made up of 14 amino acids. The germline V gene has CDR1 LGHNA and CDR2 YSLEER. CDR3 bases: TGCGCCAGCAGCCCCGAGGCGTTTAGAGAGACCCAGTACTTC. Protein: CASSPEAFRETQYF.

This clonotype was picked up a small number of times. The CDR3 ends on some other residue instead of the conserved phenylalanine or tryptophan, so this is likely a read error. The DNA is left out, because the CDR3 cannot be placed on it with certainty; the CDR3 is given as TCRdb lists it. V is TRBV29-1 and J is TRBJ2-1; no DNA check was done on the table's D call, TRBD1. The CDR3 is 8 amino acids in total, end residues counted. Germline-derived CDR1 and CDR2 are SQVTM and ANQGSEA. CDR3 region: CSVGNGGL.

This sequence joins TRBV6-5 and TRBJ2-5; 10 bases map to TRBD2. Germline V gene lookup returns CDR1 MNHEY and CDR2 SVGAGI. V lost 2 bases, J lost 5 bases, and 2 bases stayed unmatched. The CDR3 spans 14 residues. The CDR3 nucleotides are TGTGCCAGCAGTTACGAGCGGGAGGGGGAGACCCAGTACTTC. Its translation: CASSYEREGETQYF.

This clonotype came up a few times. V and J are TRBV11-3 and TRBJ2-7, with 9 bases fitting TRBD1. In germline, CDR1 is SGHNT, CDR2 YENEEA. The CDR3 has 15 amino acids. V dropped 4 bases and J dropped 1; count of bases not matched to a gene: 5. In DNA form, the CDR3 reads TGTGCCAGCAGCTCCTCGGGACAGGGTTCCTACGAGCAGTACTTC. Its protein product is CASSSSGQGSYEQYF.